A selection of T cell receptor beta chains follows, all from one sample in a study of control samples from healthy donors and cancer patients. Method: immunoSEQ multiplex PCR; TCRdb's copy keeps in-frame clones and lacks some. The table lists 120,000 or so clones, around 86% of them singletons. Material for sequencing was blood. The receptor source for this set is a middle-aged man in good health. Both conserved end residues are part of each CDR3. Each record gives: clone size, D gene, J gene, V gene, CDR3 protein, CDR3 DNA. The D gene is left open where the match is weak. Rows may omit the clone size; those that give it use once, few, many or a size class.

NA NA TRBJ2-4 TRBV3-1/TRBV3-2 CASSPYWAPDLLAKNIQYF TGTGCCAGCAGCCCCTATTGGGCACCGGACCTACTAGCCAAAAACATTCAGTACTTC
NA NA TRBJ2-7 TRBV25-1 CASSDSYEQYF TGTGCCAGCAGTGACTCCTACGAGCAGTACTTC
once TRBD1 TRBJ2-1 TRBV7-6 CASSLSDRALDEQFF TGTGCCAGCAGCTTATCAGACAGGGCCCTCGATGAGCAGTTCTTC
NA NA TRBJ1-2 TRBV19 CASSSLIGASKDYGYTF TGTGCCAGTAGTTCCCTAATAGGGGCTTCAAAGGACTATGGCTACACCTTC
NA NA TRBJ2-2 TRBV9 CASSGTVNTGELFF TGTGCCAGCAGCGGAACTGTGAACACCGGGGAGCTGTTTTTT
NA NA TRBJ1-1 TRBV5-4 CASSAKQGFTEAFF TGTGCCAGCAGCGCAAAACAGGGTTTCACTGAAGCTTTCTTT
NA NA TRBJ2-1 TRBV29-1 CSVELAAGVEQFF TGCAGCGTTGAACTAGCTGCAGGAGTTGAGCAGTTCTTC
NA NA TRBJ1-2 TRBV6-2/TRBV6-3 CASSYDQGYGYTF TGTGCCAGCAGTTACGATCAGGGTTATGGCTACACCTTC
NA NA TRBJ1-4 TRBV2 CASSRERVANEKLFF TGTGCCAGCAGCCGCGAAAGGGTCGCAAATGAAAAACTGTTTTTT
NA NA TRBJ1-1 TRBV29-1 CSVEKGGTEAFF TGCAGCGTTGAGAAGGGGGGCACTGAAGCTTTCTTT
NA NA TRBJ2-2 TRBV3-1/TRBV3-2 CASSQRWGDGELFF TGTGCCAGCAGCCAAAGGTGGGGGGACGGGGAGCTGTTTTTT
NA NA TRBJ1-6 TRBV7-9 CASSSRDVGNSPLHF TGTGCCAGCAGCTCCCGGGATGTGGGTAATTCACCCCTCCACTTT
NA TRBD1 TRBJ1-6 TRBV25-1 CASSEGTDNSPLHF TGTGCCAGCAGTGAAGGGACAGATAATTCACCCCTCCACTTT
few NA TRBJ2-2 TRBV24-1 CATRGGRGTGELFF TGTGCCACCAGGGGCGGTAGAGGAACCGGGGAGCTGTTTTTT
NA NA TRBJ1-3 TRBV5-5 CASSLVDGGSGNTIYF TGTGCCAGCAGCTTGGTCGATGGGGGCTCTGGAAACACCATATATTTT
once TRBD2 TRBJ2-3 TRBV5-4 CASRPLAGGQADTQYF TGTGCCAGCAGGCCGCTAGCGGGGGGGCAGGCAGATACGCAGTATTTT
NA NA TRBJ1-2 TRBV5-6 CASGRGPNGYTF TGTGCCAGCGGCAGGGGCCCCAATGGCTACACCTTC
NA NA TRBJ2-5 TRBV9 CASSPRGGGIRETQYF TGTGCCAGCAGCCCCCGAGGTGGGGGGATCCGGGAGACCCAGTACTTC
NA NA TRBJ1-2 TRBV3-1/TRBV3-2 CASSPSGQGSGYTF TGTGCCAGCAGCCCATCAGGCCAGGGTTCCGGCTACACCTTC
NA TRBD1 TRBJ1-1 TRBV3-1/TRBV3-2 CASSQYGTDNTEAFF TGTGCCAGCAGCCAATACGGGACAGACAACACTGAAGCTTTCTTT
NA NA TRBJ2-1 TRBV5-1 CASSLTSWANEQFF TGCGCCAGCAGCTTGACTAGTTGGGCCAATGAGCAGTTCTTC